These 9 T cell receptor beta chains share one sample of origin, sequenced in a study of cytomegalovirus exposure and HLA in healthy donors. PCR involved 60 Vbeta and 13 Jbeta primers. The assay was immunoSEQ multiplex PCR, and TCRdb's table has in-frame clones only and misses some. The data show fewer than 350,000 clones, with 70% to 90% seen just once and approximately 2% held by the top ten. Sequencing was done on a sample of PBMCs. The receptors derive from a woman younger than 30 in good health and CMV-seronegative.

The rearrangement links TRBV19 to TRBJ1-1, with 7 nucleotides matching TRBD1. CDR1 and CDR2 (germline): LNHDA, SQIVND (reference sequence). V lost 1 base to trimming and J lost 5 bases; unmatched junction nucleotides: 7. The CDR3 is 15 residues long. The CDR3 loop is CASSIGPGQFTEAFF. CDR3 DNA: TGTGCCAGTAGTATAGGGCCGGGACAGTTTACTGAAGCTTTCTTT.

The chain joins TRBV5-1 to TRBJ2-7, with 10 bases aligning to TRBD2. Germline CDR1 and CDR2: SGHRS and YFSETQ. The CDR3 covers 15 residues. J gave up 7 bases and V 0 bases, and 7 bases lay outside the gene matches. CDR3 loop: CASSLESSGGGEQYF. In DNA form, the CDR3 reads TGCGCCAGCAGCTTGGAGTCTAGCGGGGGCGGTGAGCAGTACTTC.

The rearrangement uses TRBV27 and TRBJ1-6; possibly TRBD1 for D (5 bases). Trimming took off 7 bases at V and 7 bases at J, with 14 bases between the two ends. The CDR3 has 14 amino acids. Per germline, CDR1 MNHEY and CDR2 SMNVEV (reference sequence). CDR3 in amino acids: CASTRTNQNSPLHF. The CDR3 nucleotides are TGTGCCAGCACTCGGACAAACCAGAATTCACCCCTCCACTTT.

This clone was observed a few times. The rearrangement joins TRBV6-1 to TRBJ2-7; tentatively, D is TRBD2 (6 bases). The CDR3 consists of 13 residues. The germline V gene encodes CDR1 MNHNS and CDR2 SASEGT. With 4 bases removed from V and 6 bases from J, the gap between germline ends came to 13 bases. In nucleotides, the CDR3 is TGTGCCAGCAGTGGCCGGGGGTCGTCCGAGCAGTACTTC. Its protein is CASSGRGSSEQYF.

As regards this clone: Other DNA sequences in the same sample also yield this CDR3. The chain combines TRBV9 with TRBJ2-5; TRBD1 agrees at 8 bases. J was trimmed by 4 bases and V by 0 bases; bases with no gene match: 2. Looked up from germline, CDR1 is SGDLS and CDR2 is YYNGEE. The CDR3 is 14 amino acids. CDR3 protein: CASSVGTGRETQYF. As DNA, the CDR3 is TGTGCCAGCAGCGTAGGGACAGGGAGAGAGACCCAGTACTTC. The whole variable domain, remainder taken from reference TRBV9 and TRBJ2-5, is DSGVTQTPKHLITATGQRVTLRCSPRSGDLSVYWYQQSLDQGLQFLIQYYNGEERAKGNILERFSAQQFPDLHSELNLSSLELGDSALYFCASSVGTGRETQYFGPGTRLLVL.

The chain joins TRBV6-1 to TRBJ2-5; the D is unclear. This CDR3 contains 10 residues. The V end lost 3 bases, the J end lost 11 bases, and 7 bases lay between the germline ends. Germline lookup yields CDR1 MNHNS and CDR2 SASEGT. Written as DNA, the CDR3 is TGTGCCAGCAGTGAGACAACGCAGTACTTC. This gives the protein CASSETTQYF.

CDR3 loop: CASSRGADTEAFF. The CDR3 DNA sequence: TGTGCCAGCTCTCGGGGGGCGGACACTGAAGCTTTCTTT. This chain joins TRBV6-5 and TRBJ1-1, with D maybe TRBD1 (6 bases). The V gene lost 8 bases and the J gene lost 3 bases, with 13 bases spanning the gap. CDR1 is MNHEY and CDR2 is SVGAGI in the germline V gene. The CDR3 consists of 13 residues.

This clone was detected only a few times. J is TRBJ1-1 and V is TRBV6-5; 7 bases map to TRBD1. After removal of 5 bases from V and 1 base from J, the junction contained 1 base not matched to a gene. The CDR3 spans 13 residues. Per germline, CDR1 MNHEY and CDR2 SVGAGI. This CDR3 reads CASSGTENTEAFF. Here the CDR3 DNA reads TGTGCCAGCAGTGGGACAGAGAACACTGAAGCTTTCTTT.

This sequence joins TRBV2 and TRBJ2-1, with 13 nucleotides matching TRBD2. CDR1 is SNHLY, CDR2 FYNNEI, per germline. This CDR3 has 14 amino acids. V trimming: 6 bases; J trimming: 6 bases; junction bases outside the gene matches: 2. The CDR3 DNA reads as TGTGCCAGCAGAGGACTAGCGGGGGTCAATGAGCAGTTCTTC. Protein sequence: CASRGLAGVNEQFF. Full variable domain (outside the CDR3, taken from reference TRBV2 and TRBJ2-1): EPEVTQTPSHQVTQMGQEVILRCVPISNHLYFYWYRQILGQKVEFLVSFYNNEISEKSEIFDDQFSVERPDGSNFTLKIRSTKLEDSAMYFCASRGLAGVNEQFFGPGTRLTVL.